Included here is one T cell receptor (beta chain) sequence, with context. Between the trimmed V and J ends, which lost 3 bases and 9 bases, there was a span of 17 bases. Germline V lookup: CDR1 MNHNS, CDR2 SASEGT. CDR3 length: 14 residues. Generated by immunoSEQ multiplex PCR, the TCRdb table keeps only in-frame clones and is missing some. The table shows millions of clones, with more than 80% occurring only once. This sample was included in a study of shared clonotypes between healthy human individuals. The sample taken for sequencing was naive CD4+ T cells from PBMCs. Sample subset: CD45RA+ positively selected. This sequence joins TRBV6-1 and TRBJ1-1; possibly TRBD1 for D (6 bases). This receptor was identified in a man younger than 35 in good health. Some clones in this sample may be carry-over from other donors' samples. The CDR3: CASSDYRVDVKAFF. In nucleotides, the CDR3 is TGTGCCAGCAGTGACTACAGGGTCGATGTAAAAGCTTTCTTT.